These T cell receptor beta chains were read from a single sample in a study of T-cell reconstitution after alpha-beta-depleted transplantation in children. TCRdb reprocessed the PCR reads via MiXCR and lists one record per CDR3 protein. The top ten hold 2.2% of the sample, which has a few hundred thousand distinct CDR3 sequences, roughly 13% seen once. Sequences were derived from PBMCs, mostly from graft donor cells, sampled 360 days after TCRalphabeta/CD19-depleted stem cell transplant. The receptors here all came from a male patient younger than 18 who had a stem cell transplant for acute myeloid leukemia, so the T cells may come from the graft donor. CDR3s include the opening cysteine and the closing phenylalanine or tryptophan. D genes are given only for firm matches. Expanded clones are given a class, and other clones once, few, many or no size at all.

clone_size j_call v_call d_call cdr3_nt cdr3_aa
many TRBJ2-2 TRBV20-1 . TGCAGTGCTAGAGGAGTTGGGTTCGGGACCCTTCTAAACCCCGGGGAGCTGTTTTTT CSARGVGFGTLLNPGELFF
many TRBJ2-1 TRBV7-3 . TGTGCCAGCAGCTTGGGCGGGATTGGGGTAAATGAGCAGTTCTTC CASSLGGIGVNEQFF
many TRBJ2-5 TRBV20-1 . TGCAGTGCTCGGGCAGAGACCCAGTACTTC CSARAETQYF
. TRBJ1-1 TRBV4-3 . TGCGCCAGCAGCCAACAGGGGTTGAACACTGAAGCTTTCTTT CASSQQGLNTEAFF
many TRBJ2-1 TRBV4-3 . TGCGCCAGCAGCCAAGGGTTAGATACTGCCAATGAGCAGTTCTTC CASSQGLDTANEQFF
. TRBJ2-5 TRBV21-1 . TGTGCCAGCAGCAAGGGGCCTGCGGGAGGGCCGGAGACCCAGTACTTC CASSKGPAGGPETQYF
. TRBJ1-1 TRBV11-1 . TGTGCCAGCAGCCCCCTACGATGGGGTTCTCGTCGGTCTGAAGCTTTCTTT CASSPLRWGSRRSEAFF
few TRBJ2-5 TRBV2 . TGTGCCAGCAGTGAGCCCCAGACCCAGTACTTC CASSEPQTQYF
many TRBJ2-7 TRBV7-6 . TGTGCCAGCAGCTTAATAAGGGGGAGGGAGCAGTACTTC CASSLIRGREQYF
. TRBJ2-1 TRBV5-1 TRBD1 TGCGCCAGCAGCTTGGGGGGACAGGGTAGCAATGAGCAGTTCTTC CASSLGGQGSNEQFF
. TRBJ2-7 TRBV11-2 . TGTGCCAGCAGCTTAGAGGGGGCACTAGGCTACGAGCAGTACTTC CASSLEGALGYEQYF
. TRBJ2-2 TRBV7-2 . TGTGCCAGCAGCCCCGAATCCGAAACCGGGGAGCTGTTTTTT CASSPESETGELFF
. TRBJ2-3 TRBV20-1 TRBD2 TGCAGTGCCCCTAGACTAGCGACAGAGGGGACAGATACGCAGTATTTT CSAPRLATEGTDTQYF
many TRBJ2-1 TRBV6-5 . TGTGCCAGCACAGGGAACGGTGAGCAGTTCTTC CASTGNGEQFF
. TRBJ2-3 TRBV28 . TGTGCCAGCAGTTTAGGGTTCGAGGATACGCAGTATTTT CASSLGFEDTQYF
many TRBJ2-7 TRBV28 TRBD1 TGTGCCGGTGGGACAGGGGGCTCCTACGAGCAGTACTTC CAGGTGGSYEQYF
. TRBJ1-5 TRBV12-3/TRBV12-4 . TGTGCCAGCAGTTTAGAAATGACAGATCGGAGCCATCAGCCCCAGCATTTT CASSLEMTDRSHQPQHF
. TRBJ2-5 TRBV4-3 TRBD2 TGCGCCAGCAGCCAGCGGGGCGGGAGGGCCCTGGAGACCCAGTACTTC CASSQRGGRALETQYF
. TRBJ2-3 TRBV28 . TGTGCCAGCAGCCCCAGGTTGTCTAGCACAGATACGCAGTATTTT CASSPRLSSTDTQYF
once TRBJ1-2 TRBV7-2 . TGTGCCAGCAGCTTAAGCGGACGTACTAACTATGGCTACACCTTC CASSLSGRTNYGYTF
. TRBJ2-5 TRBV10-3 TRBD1 TGTGCCATCAAGGACAGGGTAGGGCAAGAGACCCAGTACTTC CAIKDRVGQETQYF
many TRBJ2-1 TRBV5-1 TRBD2 TGCGCCAGCAGCTTGGGTAGCGGGAGCCCCAATGAGCAGTTCTTC CASSLGSGSPNEQFF